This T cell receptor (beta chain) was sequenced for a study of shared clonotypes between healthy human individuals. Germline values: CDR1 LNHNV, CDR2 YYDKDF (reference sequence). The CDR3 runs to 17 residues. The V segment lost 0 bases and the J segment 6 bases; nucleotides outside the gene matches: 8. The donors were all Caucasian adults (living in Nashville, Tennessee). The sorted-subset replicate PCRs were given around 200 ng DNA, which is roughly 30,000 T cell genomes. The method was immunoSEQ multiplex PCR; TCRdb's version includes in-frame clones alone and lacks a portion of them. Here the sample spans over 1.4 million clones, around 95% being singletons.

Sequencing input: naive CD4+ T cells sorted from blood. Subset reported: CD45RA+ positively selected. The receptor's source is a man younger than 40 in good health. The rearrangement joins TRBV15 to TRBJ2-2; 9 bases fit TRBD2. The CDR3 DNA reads TGTGCCACCAGCAGAGATAGTGTAGCGGGAGCCGCCGGGGAGCTGTTTTTT. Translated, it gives CATSRDSVAGAAGELFF.